These 3 T cell receptor beta chains were sequenced from one sample in a study of graft-versus-host responses after intestinal transplantation. No antigen is known for these receptors. Measured with immunoSEQ multiplex PCR; TCRdb has only the in-frame clones, and not every one. The sample consists of 100,000 to 110,000 clones, more than 75% of them appearing once. The material was unstimulated CD4+ T cells sorted from spleen or lymph node cells, obtained before transplant. The receptors were sampled from a human donor who was the organ donor for an intestinal transplant.

The chain recombines TRBV6-4 with TRBJ1-6; D unresolved. The germline V gene has CDR1 MRHNA and CDR2 SNTAGT. The CDR3 totals 13 residues. V dropped 8 bases and J dropped 7 bases, with 12 bases sitting between them. CDR3 DNA: TGTGCCAGCTCCAAGACCCCCAATTCACCCCTCCACTTT. Its translation: CASSKTPNSPLHF.

This chain connects TRBV10-3 to TRBJ2-1, with 7 positions matching TRBD1. The V and J ends lost 4 bases and 8 bases, in that order; junction bases with no gene match: 2. Germline CDR1 is ENHRY and CDR2 is SYGVKD. The CDR3 loop spans 12 amino acids. The CDR3 loop is CAISGQGDEQFF. The CDR3 nucleotides are TGTGCCATCAGTGGACAGGGTGATGAGCAGTTCTTC.

The rearrangement uses TRBV11-3 and TRBJ1-4; no clear D gene. Per the germline V gene, CDR1 is SGHNT and CDR2 is YENEEA. Trimming cost V 1 base and J 5 bases, with 8 bases left between them. This CDR3 spans 14 amino acids. The CDR3 reads CASSLARENEKLFF. In DNA form, the CDR3 reads TGTGCCAGCAGCTTAGCAAGGGAAAATGAAAAACTGTTTTTT. Complete variable domain (other parts from reference TRBV11-3 and TRBJ1-4): EAGVVQSPRYKIIEKKQPVAFWCNPISGHNTLYWYLQNLGQGPELLIRYENEEAVDDSQLPKDRFSAERLKGVDSTLKIQPAELGDSAVYLCASSLARENEKLFFGSGTQLSVL.